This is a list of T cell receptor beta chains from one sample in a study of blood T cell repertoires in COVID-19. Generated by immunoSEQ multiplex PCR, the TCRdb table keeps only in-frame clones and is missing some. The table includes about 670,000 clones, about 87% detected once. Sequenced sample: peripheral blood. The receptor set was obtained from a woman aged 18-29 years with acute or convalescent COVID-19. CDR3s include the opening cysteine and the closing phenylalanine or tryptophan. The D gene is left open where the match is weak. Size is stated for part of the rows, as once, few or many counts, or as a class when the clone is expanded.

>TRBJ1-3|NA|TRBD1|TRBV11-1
CASSEGTGRGNTIYF
TGTGCCAGCAGCGAAGGGACAGGGCGTGGAAACACCATATATTTT
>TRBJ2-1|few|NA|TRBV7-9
CASSLGSYNEQFF
TGTGCCAGCAGCTTAGGGAGCTACAATGAGCAGTTCTTC
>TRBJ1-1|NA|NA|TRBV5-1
CASSLGVEAFF
TGCGCCAGCAGCTTGGGCGTGGAAGCTTTCTTT
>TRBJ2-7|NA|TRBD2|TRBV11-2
CASSLVRGVNEQYF
TGTGCCAGCAGCTTAGTCCGGGGGGTAAACGAGCAGTACTTC
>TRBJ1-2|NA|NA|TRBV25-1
CASSDLSDGSYGYTF
TGTGCCAGCAGTGATCTAAGTGACGGGTCCTATGGCTACACCTTC
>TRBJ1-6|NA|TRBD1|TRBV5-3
CANQGEVTYNSPLHF
TGTGCCAATCAGGGGGAGGTGACCTATAATTCACCCCTCCACTTT
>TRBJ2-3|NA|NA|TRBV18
CASSPPFGGNADTQYF
TGTGCCAGCTCACCACCGTTTGGAGGAAACGCAGATACGCAGTATTTT
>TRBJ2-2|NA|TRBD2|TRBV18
CASSQPGLAGTGELFF
TGTGCCAGCTCCCAACCGGGGCTAGCGGGCACCGGGGAGCTGTTTTTT
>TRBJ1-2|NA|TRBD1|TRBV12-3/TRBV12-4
CASSGQGDSGYTF
TGTGCCAGCAGTGGACAGGGGGACAGTGGCTACACCTTC
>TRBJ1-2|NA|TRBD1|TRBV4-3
CASSQGTGTGINYGYTF
TGCGCCAGCAGCCAAGGCACCGGGACAGGAATTAACTATGGCTACACCTTC
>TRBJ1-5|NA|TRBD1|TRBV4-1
CASSATGTGIGNQPQHF
TGCGCCAGCAGCGCCACCGGGACAGGGATAGGCAATCAGCCCCAGCATTTT
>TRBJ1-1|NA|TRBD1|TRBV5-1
CASSVDRVLNTEAFF
TGCGCCAGCAGCGTGGACAGGGTTTTGAACACTGAAGCTTTCTTT
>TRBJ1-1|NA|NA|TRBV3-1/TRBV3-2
CASSQDWGGGGVFTEAFF
TGTGCCAGCAGCCAAGATTGGGGAGGAGGTGGGGTTTTTACTGAAGCTTTCTTT
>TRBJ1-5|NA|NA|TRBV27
CASSLSRGGNQPQHF
TGTGCCAGCAGTTTATCGCGGGGTGGCAATCAGCCCCAGCATTTT
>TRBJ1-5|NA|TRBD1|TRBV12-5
CASGLVFWQGAGYSNQPQHF
TGTGCTAGTGGTTTGGTATTTTGGCAGGGGGCGGGTTATAGCAATCAGCCCCAGCATTTT
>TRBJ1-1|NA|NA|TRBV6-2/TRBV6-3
CASSYTESTEAFF
TGTGCCAGCAGTTACACTGAGAGCACTGAAGCTTTCTTT
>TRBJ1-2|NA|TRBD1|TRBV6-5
CATTRQGRGYTF
TGTGCCACCACCCGACAGGGGCGGGGCTACACCTTC
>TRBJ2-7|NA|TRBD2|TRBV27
CASSPLLTSGGYEQYF
TGTGCCAGCAGTCCCCTCCTAACTAGCGGGGGCTACGAGCAGTACTTC
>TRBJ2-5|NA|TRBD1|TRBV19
CASSGTVDAPQETQYF
TGTGCCAGTAGCGGGACAGTTGATGCGCCCCAAGAGACCCAGTACTTC
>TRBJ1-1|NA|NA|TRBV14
CASSQASVWAEAFF
TGTGCCAGCAGCCAAGCCTCCGTATGGGCAGAAGCTTTCTTT
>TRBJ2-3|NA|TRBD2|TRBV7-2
CASSQERGGLDTQYF
TGTGCCAGCAGCCAGGAGCGGGGGGGCTTGGATACGCAGTATTTT
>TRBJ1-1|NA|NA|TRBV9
CASSVGGRDTEAFF
TGTGCCAGCAGCGTAGGGGGGAGGGACACTGAAGCTTTCTTT
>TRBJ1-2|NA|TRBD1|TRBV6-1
CASSERRTGVDGYTF
TGTGCCAGCAGTGAAAGGCGGACAGGGGTTGATGGCTACACCTTC
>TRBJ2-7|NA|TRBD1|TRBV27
CASSPLRQGYEQYF
TGTGCCAGCAGTCCCCTAAGACAGGGCTACGAGCAGTACTTC
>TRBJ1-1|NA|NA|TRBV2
CASKWTVYTEAFF
TGTGCCAGCAAATGGACAGTTTACACTGAAGCTTTCTTT
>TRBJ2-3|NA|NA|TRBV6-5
CASTVLGADTQYF
TGTGCCAGCACCGTTCTAGGGGCAGATACGCAGTATTTT
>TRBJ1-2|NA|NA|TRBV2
CASSEGVRGAGANYGYTF
TGTGCCAGCAGTGAAGGGGTCCGGGGCGCGGGAGCTAACTATGGCTACACCTTC
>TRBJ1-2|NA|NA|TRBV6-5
CASSSAEDGYTF
TGTGCCAGCAGTTCCGCCGAGGATGGCTACACCTTC
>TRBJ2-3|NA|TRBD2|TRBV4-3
CASRPGLAGGGTDTQYF
TGCGCCAGCAGACCGGGACTAGCGGGGGGAGGCACAGATACGCAGTATTTT
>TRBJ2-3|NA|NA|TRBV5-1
CASSLGGGSTDTQYF
TGCGCCAGCAGCTTAGGTGGAGGTAGCACAGATACGCAGTATTTT
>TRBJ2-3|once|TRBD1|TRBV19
CASSTRTGAADTQYF
TGTGCCAGCTCGACCCGGACAGGGGCTGCAGATACGCAGTATTTT
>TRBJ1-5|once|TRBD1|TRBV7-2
CASSADRGGSQPQHF
TGTGCCAGCAGCGCCGACAGGGGAGGTAGTCAGCCCCAGCATTTT
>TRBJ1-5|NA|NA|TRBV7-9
CASSAGEMPQHF
TGTGCCAGCTCCGCCGGGGAAATGCCCCAGCATTTT
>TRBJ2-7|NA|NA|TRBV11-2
CASSLSTYEQYF
TGTGCCAGCAGCTTAAGCACCTACGAGCAGTACTTC
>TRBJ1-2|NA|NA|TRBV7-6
CASSSLGGGGYTF
TGTGCCAGCAGCTCCTTAGGGGGGGGTGGCTACACCTTC